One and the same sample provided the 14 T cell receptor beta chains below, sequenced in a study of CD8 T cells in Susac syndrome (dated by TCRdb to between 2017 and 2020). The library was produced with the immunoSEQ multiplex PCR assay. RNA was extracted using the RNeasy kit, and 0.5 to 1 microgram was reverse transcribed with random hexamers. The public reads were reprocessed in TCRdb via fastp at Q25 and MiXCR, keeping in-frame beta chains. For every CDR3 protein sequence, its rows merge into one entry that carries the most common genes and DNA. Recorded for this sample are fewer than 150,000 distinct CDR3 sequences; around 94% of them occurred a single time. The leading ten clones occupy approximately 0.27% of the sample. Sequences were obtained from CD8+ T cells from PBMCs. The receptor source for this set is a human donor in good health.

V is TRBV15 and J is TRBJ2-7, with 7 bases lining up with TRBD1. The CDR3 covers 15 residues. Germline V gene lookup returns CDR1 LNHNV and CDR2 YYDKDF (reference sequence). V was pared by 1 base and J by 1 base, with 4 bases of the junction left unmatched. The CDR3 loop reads CATSRGDRVSYEQYF. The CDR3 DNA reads TGTGCCACCAGCAGAGGCGACAGGGTTTCCTACGAGCAGTACTTC.

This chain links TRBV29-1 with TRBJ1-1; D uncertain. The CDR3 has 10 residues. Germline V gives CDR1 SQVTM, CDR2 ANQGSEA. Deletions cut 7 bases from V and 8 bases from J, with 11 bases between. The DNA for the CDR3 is TGCAGCGGTTTCGACGGAGAAGCTTTCTTT. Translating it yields CSGFDGEAFF.

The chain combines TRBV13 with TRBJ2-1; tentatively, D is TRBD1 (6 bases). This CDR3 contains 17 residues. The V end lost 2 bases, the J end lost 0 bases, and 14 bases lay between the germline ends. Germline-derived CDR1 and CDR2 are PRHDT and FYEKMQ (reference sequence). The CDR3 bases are TGTGCCAGCAGCTTAAGGCAGGGGAAAAGCTCCTACAATGAGCAGTTCTTC. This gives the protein CASSLRQGKSSYNEQFF.

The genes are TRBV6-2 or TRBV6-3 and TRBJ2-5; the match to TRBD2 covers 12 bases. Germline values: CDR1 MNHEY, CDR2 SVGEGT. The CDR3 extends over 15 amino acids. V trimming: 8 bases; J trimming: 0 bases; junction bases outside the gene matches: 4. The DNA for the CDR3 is TGTGCCAGCGTCGGACTAGCGGGGTACCAAGAGACCCAGTACTTC. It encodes CASVGLAGYQETQYF.

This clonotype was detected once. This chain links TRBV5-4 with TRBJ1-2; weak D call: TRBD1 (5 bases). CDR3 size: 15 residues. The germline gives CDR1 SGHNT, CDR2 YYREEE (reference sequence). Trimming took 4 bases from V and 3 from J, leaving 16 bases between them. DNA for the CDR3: TGTGCCAGCAGCATGCTGGGGTGGGGGGACTATGGCTACACCTTC. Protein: CASSMLGWGDYGYTF. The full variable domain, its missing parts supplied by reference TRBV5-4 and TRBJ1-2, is ETGVTQSPTHLIKTRGQQVTLRCSSQSGHNTVSWYQQALGQGPQFIFQYYREEENGRGNFPPRFSGLQFPNYSSELNVNALELDDSALYLCASSMLGWGDYGYTFGSGTRLTVV.

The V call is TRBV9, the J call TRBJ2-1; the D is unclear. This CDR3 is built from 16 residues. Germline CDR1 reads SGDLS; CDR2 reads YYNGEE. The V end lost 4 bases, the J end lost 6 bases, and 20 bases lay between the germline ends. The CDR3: CASSPSNSPAPNEQFF. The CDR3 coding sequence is TGTGCCAGCAGCCCCAGTAATTCTCCGGCCCCCAATGAGCAGTTCTTC.

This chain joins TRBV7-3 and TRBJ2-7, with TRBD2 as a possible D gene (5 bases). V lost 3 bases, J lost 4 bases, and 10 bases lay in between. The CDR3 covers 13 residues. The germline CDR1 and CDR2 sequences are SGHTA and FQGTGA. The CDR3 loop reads CASSFGVGYEQYF. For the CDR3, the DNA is TGTGCCAGCAGCTTCGGGGTGGGTTACGAGCAGTACTTC.

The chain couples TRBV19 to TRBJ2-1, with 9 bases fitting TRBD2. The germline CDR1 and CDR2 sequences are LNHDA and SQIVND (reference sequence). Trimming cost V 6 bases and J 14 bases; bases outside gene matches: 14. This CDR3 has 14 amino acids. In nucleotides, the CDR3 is TGTGCCAGTAGCGGTCCGGGACTAGCAATTGCGAAGTTCTTC. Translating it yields CASSGPGLAIAKFF.

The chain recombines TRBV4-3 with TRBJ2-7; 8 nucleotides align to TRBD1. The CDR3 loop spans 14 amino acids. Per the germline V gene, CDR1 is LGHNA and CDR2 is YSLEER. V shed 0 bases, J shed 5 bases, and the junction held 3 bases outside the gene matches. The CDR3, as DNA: TGCGCCAGCAGCCAAGATCCAGGGGGCGACGAGCAGTACTTC. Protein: CASSQDPGGDEQYF.

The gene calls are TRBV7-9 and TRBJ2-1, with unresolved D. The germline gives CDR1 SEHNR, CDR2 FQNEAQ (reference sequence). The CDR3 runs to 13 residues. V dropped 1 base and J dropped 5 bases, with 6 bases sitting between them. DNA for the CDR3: TGTGCCAGCAGCTTAGATGGGGACAATGAGCAGTTCTTC. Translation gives CASSLDGDNEQFF.

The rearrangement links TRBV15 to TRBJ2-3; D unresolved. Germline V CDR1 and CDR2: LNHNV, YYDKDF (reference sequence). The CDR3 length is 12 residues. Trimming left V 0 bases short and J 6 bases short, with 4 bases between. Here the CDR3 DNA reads TGTGCCACCAGCAGAGATCCGGATACGCAGTATTTT. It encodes CATSRDPDTQYF.

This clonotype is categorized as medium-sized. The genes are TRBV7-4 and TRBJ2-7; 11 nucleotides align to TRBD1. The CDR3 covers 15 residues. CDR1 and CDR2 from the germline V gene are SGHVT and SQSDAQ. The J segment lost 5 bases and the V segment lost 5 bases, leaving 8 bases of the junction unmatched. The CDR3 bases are TGTGCCAGCAGCCTTCGGGACAGGGGGATCGACGAGCAGTACTTC. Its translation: CASSLRDRGIDEQYF.

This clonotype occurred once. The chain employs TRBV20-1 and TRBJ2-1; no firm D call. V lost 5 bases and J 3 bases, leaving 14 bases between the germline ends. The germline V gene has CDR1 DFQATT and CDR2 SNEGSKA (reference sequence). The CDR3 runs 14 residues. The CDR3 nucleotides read TGCAGTGCTCTCCCATCATACCTCTACAATGAGCAGTTCTTC. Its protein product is CSALPSYLYNEQFF.

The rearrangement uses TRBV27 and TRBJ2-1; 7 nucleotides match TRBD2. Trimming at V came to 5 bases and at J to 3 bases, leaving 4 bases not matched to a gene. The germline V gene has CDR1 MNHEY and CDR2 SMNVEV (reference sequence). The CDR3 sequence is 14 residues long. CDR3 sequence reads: CASSAGVGYNEQFF. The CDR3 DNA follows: TGTGCCAGCAGTGCGGGAGTGGGCTACAATGAGCAGTTCTTC.